The clone carrying this TCR beta chain was picked up a small number of times. The data were taken from a study of patients and donors after allogeneic stem cell transplantation. V was pared by 0 bases and J by 5 bases, with 13 bases between. The CDR3 consists of 15 residues. CDR1 is KGHSH and CDR2 is LQKENI in the germline V gene. TCRdb reprocessed the RT-PCR reads with MiXCR, giving one entry per CDR3 protein. Among hundreds of thousands of distinct CDR3 sequences listed, roughly 16% were seen once. The receptor's source is a human donor who was either an allogeneic HSCT recipient or a stem cell or donor lymphocyte infusion donor (not recorded which). It is not recorded whose cells these are; they may come from a transplant donor. Sequenced sample: blood, either unsorted or a sorted T cell fraction (not recorded which). V is TRBV18 and J is TRBJ2-5; D is possibly TRBD2 (6 bases). The CDR3 DNA sequence: TGTGCCAGCTCACCACCGGCGGGGCCCGGGGAGACCCAGTACTTC. It encodes CASSPPAGPGETQYF.